The source of this TCR beta chain is a study of T cell changes during pregnancy in multiple sclerosis. The data were produced by immunoSEQ multiplex PCR, yet TCRdb's version contains in-frame clones alone and is incomplete. This sample has 60,000 or so clones, with roughly 87% found just once. The CDR3 consists of 16 residues. V was trimmed by 4 bases and J by 8 bases, leaving 24 bases between them. The germline CDR1 and CDR2 sequences are SGHNT and YYREEE (reference sequence). The chain uses TRBV5-4 and TRBJ1-2; D is possibly TRBD1 (5 bases). The sample consisted of peripheral blood, taken in the second trimester of pregnancy. This sequence originates from a female donor in good health, enrolled as a control in a pregnancy study. The CDR3 DNA reads TGTGCCAGCAGCCCGGGACTGTCGGAAGATGGGAGAGGCTACACCTTC. It is translated as CASSPGLSEDGRGYTF.